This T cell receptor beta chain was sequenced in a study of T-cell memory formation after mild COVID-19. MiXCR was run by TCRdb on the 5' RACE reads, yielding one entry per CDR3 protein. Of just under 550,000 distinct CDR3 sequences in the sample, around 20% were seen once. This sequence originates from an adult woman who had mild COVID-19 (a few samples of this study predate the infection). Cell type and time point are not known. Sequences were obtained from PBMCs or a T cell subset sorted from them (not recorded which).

The CDR3 coding sequence is TGTGCCAGCGGTAGGAGCGGGAATGAGCAGTTCTTC. Protein: CASGRSGNEQFF. The chain couples TRBV27 to TRBJ2-1, with a weak D call TRBD2 (6 bases). Germline lookup yields CDR1 MNHEY and CDR2 SMNVEV (reference sequence). The CDR3 loop spans 12 amino acids. V was clipped by 8 bases and J by 7 bases, with 12 bases between them.